This entry concerns a single T cell receptor beta chain. This clonotype has a handful of counts. Its antigen is unknown. Base qualities are missing; no much larger clone stands one base away. Deletion took 4 bases off V and 3 bases off J, with a span of 11 bases between the germline ends. CDR1 and CDR2 (SNHLY, FYNNEI) derive from the germline V gene. From the cysteine up to the phenylalanine, the CDR3 has a length of 14 residues. Only the CDR3 DNA stays, 42 bases, in frame from base 1. Ficoll-Paque density gradient centrifugation was the method used to isolate PBMCs. The entry originates in a study of T-cell memory formation after mild COVID-19 (dated by TCRdb to 2020 to 2023). With respect to the entire study: TCR sequence clusters from the two donors were largely donor specific. In a couple of donors, T-cell clones that expanded and contracted after mild COVID-19 were tracked by sequencing TCRalpha and TCRbeta repertoires over time. The cohort was made up of two young adult volunteers, one female and one male, who were previously healthy.

Results the study describes overall, beyond this receptor: From day 15 to 85, contracting clones showed balanced CD4/CD8 phenotypes, whereas a second wave of clones that expanded from day 15 to 37 leaned towards CD4+. The detection of some responding clones in pre-infection memory suggests that pre-existing cross-reactive memory T cells joined the SARS-CoV-2 response. The study covered only a couple of mild cases, and larger cohorts including severe cases with pre-infection samples were considered necessary. SARS-CoV-2 specificity was not confirmed for the second-wave clones peaking on day 37. Contracting CD4+ clones were located mainly in the CM and EM memory subsets, whereas CD8+ clones were found to be enriched in EMRA.

The instrument given in TCRdb is Illumina NovaSeq 6000. Using 5'RACE with constant-segment primers, TCRalpha and TCRbeta cDNA libraries were constructed, with sample barcodes and unique molecular identifiers added in the process. RNA was extracted from every sample with Trizol reagent. Library amplification was performed in two PCR steps, and a second sample barcode and Illumina TruSeq adapters were introduced in the second step. Libraries were sequenced on an Illumina NovaSeq with 2 x 150 bp paired-end reads. In the authors' own workflow: Reads were demultiplexed and collapsed into UMI-guided consensus sequences with migec v1.2.7. Using mixcr v2.1.11, the UMI consensuses were aligned to TRA and TRB V and J templates and assembled into clonotypes. A clonotype was counted as expanded or contracted only when both edgeR and NoisET called the clonotype significant, with the noise models trained on biological replicates. For edgeR calls, a false discovery rate-adjusted p below 0.01 and a log2 fold-change threshold of 1 were applied. As an exploratory analysis of dynamics, PCA with hierarchical clustering was applied to max-normalized trajectories of the 1000 most abundant clonotypes. Separately sequenced CD4+ and CD8+ repertoires were used to assign a CD4 or CD8 phenotype to each responding clone. The public reads were quality trimmed at Q25 with fastp and then assembled into clones with MiXCR by TCRdb, keeping productive beta chains. Identical CDR3 proteins give one entry, which carries the most common genes and DNA. TCRdb's processing, not the study's, gives the V and J calls here. For this sample the table gives fewer than 250,000 distinct CDR3 sequences, of which 27% were detected only once. The ten biggest clones cover 11% of the sample.

The sample taken for sequencing was PBMCs or a T cell subset sorted from them (not recorded which). The sequence was obtained from an adult woman who had mild COVID-19 (a few samples of this study predate the infection). The sample titles of this study are shuffled in the database, so cell type and time point are left out; the donor was told from shared clones. The chain couples TRBV2 to TRBJ2-3, and perhaps TRBD1 as D gene, on 6 matching bases. The CDR3 here reads CASSVVRGTDTQYF. The DNA sequence follows: TGTGCCAGCAGTGTCGTCAGGGGAACAGATACGCAGTATTTT.